The next 27 T cell receptor beta chains were all read from a single sample in a study of T cell responses to AZD1222 COVID-19 vaccine. Using immunoSEQ multiplex PCR, the repertoire was profiled, and TCRdb retains in-frame clones only, with some absent. The sample records more than 90,000 clones, 85% to 90% being singletons. Sequenced material: peripheral blood, taken on day 0 of AZD1222 vaccination. Every receptor here comes from an adult in good health.

V and J are TRBV19 and TRBJ1-3; D gene uncertain. Germline V gene data show CDR1 as LNHDA and CDR2 as SQIVND (reference sequence). The CDR3 covers 17 residues. The germline V and J ends were trimmed by 2 bases and 4 bases, with 18 bases remaining between them. The CDR3, as DNA: TGTGCCAGTAGTATACCATTGAGGGCTCGAGGAGGAAACACCATATATTTT. Encoded protein: CASSIPLRARGGNTIYF. The full variable domain, its missing parts supplied by reference TRBV19 and TRBJ1-3, is DGGITQSPKYLFRKEGQNVTLSCEQNLNHDAMYWYRQDPGQGLRLIYYSQIVNDFQKGDIAEGYSVSREKKESFPLTVTSAQKNPTAFYLCASSIPLRARGGNTIYFGEGSWLTVV.

V is TRBV9 and J is TRBJ2-7, with 10 bases lining up with TRBD2. The CDR3 consists of 16 residues. The trim removed 4 bases at V and 1 base at J, leaving 8 bases unmatched. Germline CDR1 reads SGDLS; CDR2 reads YYNGEE. CDR3 nucleotide sequence: TGTGCCAGCAGCTTGGGGCCAGCGGGAGGGTCCTACGAGCAGTACTTC. It is translated as CASSLGPAGGSYEQYF.

The V gene is TRBV4-2, the J gene TRBJ2-2; 9 bases map to TRBD2. V lost 1 base, J lost 4 bases, and 4 bases stayed unmatched. The CDR3 has 16 amino acids. In germline, CDR1 is LGHNA, CDR2 YNFKEQ. DNA for the CDR3: TGTGCCAGCAGCCAAGTTAGCGGGAGTGCCACCGGGGAGCTGTTTTTT. It yields the protein CASSQVSGSATGELFF.

The V call is TRBV28, the J call TRBJ1-5; D perhaps matches TRBD1 (5 bases). With 6 bases removed from V and 4 bases from J, the gap between germline ends came to 13 bases. The germline CDR1 and CDR2 sequences are MDHEN and SYDVKM. This CDR3 has 14 residues. This CDR3 is CASREDSFNQPQHF. The CDR3 DNA reads TGTGCCAGCAGGGAAGACAGCTTTAATCAGCCCCAGCATTTT. The whole variable domain, remainder taken from reference TRBV28 and TRBJ1-5, is DVKVTQSSRYLVKRTGEKVFLECVQDMDHENMFWYRQDPGLGLRLIYFSYDVKMKEKGDIPEGYSVSREKKERFSLILESASTNQTSMYLCASREDSFNQPQHFGDGTRLSIL.

V is TRBV28 and J is TRBJ2-3, with TRBD1 matching over 10 bases. V lost 3 bases to trimming and J lost 1 base; unmatched junction nucleotides: 7. CDR3 length equals 17 residues. CDR1 and CDR2 (germline): MDHEN, SYDVKM. The CDR3 protein is CASSFGTGVEGTDTQYF. For the CDR3, the DNA is TGTGCCAGCAGTTTCGGGACAGGGGTGGAGGGCACAGATACGCAGTATTTT.

This chain joins TRBV4-1 and TRBJ2-7; 8 nucleotides align to TRBD1. With V trimmed by 6 bases and J by 0 bases, 10 bases remained unmatched. CDR1 MGHRA and CDR2 YSYEKL come from the germline V gene. CDR3 length: 16 amino acids. This chain's CDR3 is CASSLTGTGLSYEQYF. As DNA, the CDR3 is TGCGCCAGCAGTCTTACCGGGACAGGACTCTCCTACGAGCAGTACTTC.

This rearrangement joins TRBV18 to TRBJ1-1; 9 bases align to TRBD1. Trimming took 5 bases from V and 2 from J; bases not matched to a gene: 3. This CDR3 has 14 amino acids. Germline-derived CDR1 and CDR2 are KGHSH and LQKENI. Here the CDR3 DNA reads TGTGCCAGCTCATCGGGACAGGGTAACACTGAAGCTTTCTTT. It specifies CASSSGQGNTEAFF.

The chain links TRBV28 to TRBJ1-1, with 7 bases aligning to TRBD1. Germline values: CDR1 MDHEN, CDR2 SYDVKM. The CDR3 is 15 residues long. J lost 2 bases, V lost 2 bases, and 5 bases had no gene match. As DNA, the CDR3 is TGTGCCAGCAGTTTACCACAGGGGCCTAACACTGAAGCTTTCTTT. This gives the protein CASSLPQGPNTEAFF.

The chain links TRBV19 to TRBJ2-7, with TRBD1 matching 9 bases. V gave up 4 bases and J gave up 5 bases; unmatched junction bases: 9. Germline V CDR1 and CDR2: LNHDA, SQIVND (reference sequence). CDR3 length equals 15 residues. CDR3 coding DNA: TGTGCCAGTAGTAATCGACAGGGGGTAAAGGACGAGCAGTACTTC. This translates into CASSNRQGVKDEQYF.

The chain joins TRBV19 to TRBJ1-5; 9 nucleotides align to TRBD1. The J segment lost 1 base and the V segment lost 6 bases, leaving 7 bases of the junction unmatched. The germline CDR1 and CDR2 sequences are LNHDA and SQIVND (reference sequence). The CDR3 is made up of 16 amino acids. CDR3 protein: CASSPTGTGSNQPQHF. Written as DNA, the CDR3 is TGTGCCAGTAGCCCGACCGGGACAGGGAGCAATCAGCCCCAGCATTTT.

The rearrangement links TRBV11-1 to TRBJ2-7, with D perhaps TRBD1 or TRBD2 (5 bases each). Deletions cut 4 bases from V and 6 bases from J, with 16 bases between. This CDR3 comprises 14 residues. Germline values: CDR1 SGHAT, CDR2 FQDESV (reference sequence). The CDR3: CASSSRQSGPEQYF. CDR3 nucleotide sequence: TGTGCCAGCAGCTCCCGGCAGTCGGGGCCCGAGCAGTACTTC.

The chain combines TRBV2 with TRBJ2-1; D remains unclear. The germline gives CDR1 SNHLY, CDR2 FYNNEI. The V and J ends lost 1 base and 8 bases respectively, with 18 bases between them. This CDR3 has 16 residues. The CDR3 coding sequence is TGTGCCAGCAGTGAAGGCCCCCCACGTGGGATTGATGAGCAGTTCTTC. This codes for CASSEGPPRGIDEQFF. Supplemented by reference TRBV2 and TRBJ2-1, the full variable domain reads EPEVTQTPSHQVTQMGQEVILRCVPISNHLYFYWYRQILGQKVEFLVSFYNNEISEKSEIFDDQFSVERPDGSNFTLKIRSTKLEDSAMYFCASSEGPPRGIDEQFFGPGTRLTVL.

The genes are TRBV3-1 (or the pseudogene TRBV3-2) and TRBJ1-4; perhaps TRBD1 as D (5 bases). CDR3 length: 16 amino acids. CDR1 and CDR2 (germline): LGHDT, YNNKEL (reference sequence). The V and J ends lost 1 base and 8 bases respectively, with 17 bases between them. The CDR3 nucleotides read TGTGCCAGCAGCCAAGTTCACGGGACCGCGAGGGAAAAACTGTTTTTT. Residues: CASSQVHGTAREKLFF.

The V gene is TRBV18, the J gene TRBJ2-7; D remains unclear. There are 13 residues in the CDR3. With 3 bases removed from V and 1 base from J, the gap between germline ends came to 7 bases. CDR1 KGHSH and CDR2 LQKENI come from the germline V gene. For the CDR3, the DNA is TGTGCCAGCTCACCGCCGGATTCCTACGAGCAGTACTTC. Protein: CASSPPDSYEQYF. Variable domain in full (rest from reference TRBV18 and TRBJ2-7): NAGVMQNPRHLVRRRGQEARLRCSPMKGHSHVYWYRQLPEEGLKFMVYLQKENIIDESGMPKERFSAEFPKEGPSILRIQQVVRGDSAAYFCASSPPDSYEQYFGPGTRLTVT.

This clone turned up a few times. V usage is TRBV28 and J usage is TRBJ1-3; D is undetermined. Looked up from germline, CDR1 is MDHEN and CDR2 is SYDVKM. With 10 bases removed from V and 0 bases from J, the gap between germline ends came to 7 bases. The CDR3 spans 12 residues. The CDR3 spells CATVASGNTIYF. DNA for the CDR3: TGTGCCACCGTGGCCTCTGGAAACACCATATATTTT. Drawing the rest from reference TRBV28 and TRBJ1-3, the complete variable domain is DVKVTQSSRYLVKRTGEKVFLECVQDMDHENMFWYRQDPGLGLRLIYFSYDVKMKEKGDIPEGYSVSREKKERFSLILESASTNQTSMYLCATVASGNTIYFGEGSWLTVV.

The rearrangement joins TRBV19 to TRBJ1-3; D gene ambiguous. V was pared by 6 bases and J by 0 bases, with 12 bases between. This CDR3 is 15 amino acids long. From germline, CDR1 is LNHDA and CDR2 SQIVND (reference sequence). CDR3 region: CASRSAVHSGNTIYF. The CDR3 DNA reads as TGTGCCAGTAGATCAGCAGTTCACTCTGGAAACACCATATATTTT. The full variable domain, rest sourced from reference TRBV19 and TRBJ1-3, is DGGITQSPKYLFRKEGQNVTLSCEQNLNHDAMYWYRQDPGQGLRLIYYSQIVNDFQKGDIAEGYSVSREKKESFPLTVTSAQKNPTAFYLCASRSAVHSGNTIYFGEGSWLTVV.

The V call is TRBV5-6, the J call TRBJ1-4; 8 nucleotides align to TRBD1. CDR1 and CDR2 (germline): SGHDT, YYEEEE. CDR3 length: 15 amino acids. The V segment lost 3 bases and the J segment 10 bases; nucleotides outside the gene matches: 11. The CDR3 reads CASSSGQALRGKLFF. The CDR3 bases are TGTGCCAGCAGCTCGGGACAGGCCCTAAGGGGAAAACTGTTTTTT.

V gene TRBV2 combines with J gene TRBJ1-1; no definite D call. CDR1 is SNHLY and CDR2 is FYNNEI in the germline V gene. The length of the CDR3 is 10 residues. Trimming removed 7 bases from V and 12 bases from J, with 12 bases in between. The chain's CDR3 is CASMGRYTFF. In nucleotides, the CDR3 is TGTGCCAGCATGGGCAGGTATACTTTCTTT.

CDR3 bases: TGTGCCTGGCAACAGGGTTCTGATGGCTACACCTTC. This codes for CAWQQGSDGYTF. V gene TRBV30 combines with J gene TRBJ1-2; maybe TRBD1 (6 bases). Trimming shortened V by 5 bases and J by 6 bases, and 13 bases separated the two germline ends. Germline CDR1 GTSNPN, CDR2 SVGIG (reference sequence). The CDR3 is made up of 12 amino acids.

This chain connects TRBV6-5 to TRBJ1-2; 10 nucleotides line up with TRBD1. The V gene end was trimmed by 0 bases and the J gene end by 5 bases; junction bases not matched to a gene: 6. CDR1 and CDR2 from the germline V gene are MNHEY and SVGAGI. There are 16 residues in the CDR3. CDR3: CASSYSRTGGRYGYTF. The CDR3 region has the DNA TGTGCCAGCAGTTACTCGAGGACAGGGGGACGGTATGGCTACACCTTC.

The rearrangement links TRBV5-1 to TRBJ2-3; D perhaps matches TRBD1 (6 bases). The CDR3 has 14 amino acids. V was shortened by 0 bases and J by 5 bases, with 10 bases between the two germline ends. Germline V CDR1 and CDR2: SGHRS, YFSETQ. The CDR3 DNA follows: TGCGCCAGCAGCTTGGTCCAGGGGAAAGATACGCAGTATTTT. Its protein is CASSLVQGKDTQYF.

The rearrangement links TRBV29-1 to TRBJ2-7, with D perhaps TRBD1 (5 bases). CDR3 length equals 16 residues. Trimming removed 1 base at V and 2 bases at J, with 18 bases between. CDR1 SQVTM and CDR2 ANQGSEA come from the germline V gene. CDR3 nucleotide sequence: TGCAGCGTTGAAGGGCGTGCAGGGAATCAGACCTACGAGCAGTACTTC. This codes for CSVEGRAGNQTYEQYF.

The genes are TRBV29-1 and TRBJ2-1; TRBD2 might be the D (6 bases). Per germline, CDR1 SQVTM and CDR2 ANQGSEA. There are 13 residues in the CDR3. V was clipped by 6 bases and J by 7 bases, with 16 bases between them. CDR3 DNA sequence: TGCAGCGTGGGATGGACTACCTCTAATGAGCAGTTCTTC. Residues: CSVGWTTSNEQFF.

The chain uses TRBV7-2 and TRBJ1-2; 10 bases line up with TRBD1. Per germline, CDR1 SGHTA and CDR2 FQGNSA. V was pared by 5 bases and J by 8 bases, with 11 bases of the junction left unmatched. The CDR3 is 15 residues long. CDR3 residues: CASSQLGTGVGGYTF. In DNA form, the CDR3 reads TGTGCCAGCAGCCAACTAGGGACAGGGGTGGGCGGCTACACCTTC.

The chain couples TRBV18 to TRBJ2-4; tentative D call: TRBD1 (6 bases). CDR3 length equals 20 residues. The germline V gene has CDR1 KGHSH and CDR2 LQKENI. Trimming pared 4 bases from V and 0 bases from J, leaving 25 bases between. The CDR3 loop is CASSLLAGATQGLAKNIQYF. DNA for the CDR3: TGTGCCAGCTCACTCCTTGCAGGGGCTACTCAGGGCTTAGCCAAAAACATTCAGTACTTC.

This clone was detected only once. DNA for the CDR3: TGTGCCAGCAGCGTAGTGGAGAGGAGCTCCTACAATGAGCAGTTCTTC. Protein product: CASSVVERSSYNEQFF. The chain uses TRBV9 and TRBJ2-1; D gene unclear. Trimming pared 0 bases from V and 0 bases from J, leaving 10 bases between. The CDR3 totals 16 residues. From germline, CDR1 is SGDLS and CDR2 YYNGEE. Filled out from reference TRBV9 and TRBJ2-1, the complete variable domain reads DSGVTQTPKHLITATGQRVTLRCSPRSGDLSVYWYQQSLDQGLQFLIQYYNGEERAKGNILERFSAQQFPDLHSELNLSSLELGDSALYFCASSVVERSSYNEQFFGPGTRLTVL.

For the CDR3, the DNA is TGTGCCAGCAGCCAAGATAACAGGGGGATACCTTTCTTT. Residues: CASSQDNRGIPFF. This chain connects TRBV3-1 (or the pseudogene TRBV3-2) to TRBJ1-1; 8 bases line up with TRBD1. CDR1 is LGHDT and CDR2 is YNNKEL in the germline V gene (reference sequence). CDR3 size: 13 residues. V lost 0 bases, J lost 12 bases, and 6 bases stayed unmatched.